These 17 T cell receptor beta chains were sequenced from one sample in a study of shared clonotypes between healthy human individuals (dated by TCRdb to 2020 to 2022). For the CD8 naive samples, CD45RO-negative cells were positively selected for CCR7, yielding a CD45RA+CCR7+ population from which TemRA cells were excluded. Receptor libraries were prepared by the immunoSEQ multiplex PCR assay. TCRdb retrieved this table from immuneACCESS and kept in-frame rearrangements only. Not all clones are present; in checked studies, unresolved V genes account for under half, and no reason is known for the remainder. Across this sample there are 450,000 to 700,000 clones, with 95% to 96% seen only once. 0.11% of the sample rests with the top ten. Sequencing input: naive CD8+ T cells sorted from blood. The cell subset or site label on this specimen signifies: CD45RA+CCR7+. Receptors were obtained from a woman aged 30 to 39 in good health.

The V and J genes are TRBV7-9 and TRBJ2-7; D is unresolved. The V and J ends lost 5 bases and 2 bases respectively, with 10 bases between them. CDR1 is SEHNR, CDR2 FQNEAQ, per germline (reference sequence). The CDR3 runs to 13 residues. The chain's CDR3 is CASSGGRTYEQYF. The CDR3 DNA follows: TGTGCCAGCAGCGGTGGCAGGACCTACGAGCAGTACTTC.

J is TRBJ1-5 and V is TRBV6-6; D not resolved. Per the germline V gene, CDR1 is MNHNY and CDR2 is SVGAGI (reference sequence). This CDR3 spans 13 amino acids. Trimming stripped 5 bases from V and 2 bases from J, with 7 bases between. The CDR3 DNA sequence: TGTGCCAGCAGTGACAATGGCAATCAGCCCCAGCATTTT. Translation: CASSDNGNQPQHF.

This chain links TRBV7-2 with TRBJ2-7; unclear D gene. Germline CDR1 SGHTA, CDR2 FQGNSA. CDR3 length: 14 amino acids. V was trimmed by 3 bases and J by 3 bases, leaving 12 bases between them. The CDR3 sequence is CASSFQTVFYEQYF. DNA of the CDR3: TGTGCCAGCAGCTTCCAGACTGTTTTCTACGAGCAGTACTTC.

The chain has TRBV7-9 and TRBJ2-3; no clear D gene. V dropped 6 bases and J dropped 3 bases, with 4 bases sitting between them. The CDR3 extends over 11 amino acids. Germline CDR1 SEHNR, CDR2 FQNEAQ (reference sequence). CDR3 in amino acids: CASRMTDTQYF. CDR3 coding DNA: TGTGCCAGCAGAATGACAGATACGCAGTATTTT.

The rearrangement links TRBV5-8 to TRBJ2-1; D is undetermined. The CDR3 length is 14 residues. Trimming pared 1 base from V and 1 base from J, leaving 6 bases between. CDR1 is SGHTS and CDR2 is YDEGEE in the germline V gene. CDR3 in DNA: TGTGCCAGCAGCTTGACTGGGTCCTACAATGAGCAGTTCTTC. It encodes CASSLTGSYNEQFF.

The CDR3 sequence: CASSWGLLSSYEQYF. CDR3 DNA: TGTGCCAGCAGTTGGGGACTTCTTAGCTCCTACGAGCAGTACTTC. The rearrangement joins TRBV6-1 to TRBJ2-7, with D maybe TRBD2 (6 bases). V was trimmed by 5 bases and J by 0 bases, leaving 14 bases between them. The CDR3 covers 15 residues. Germline V gene data show CDR1 as MNHNS and CDR2 as SASEGT.

The genes are TRBV27 and TRBJ2-1; D is ambiguous. The germline V gene has CDR1 MNHEY and CDR2 SMNVEV (reference sequence). V lost 4 bases, J lost 8 bases, and 12 bases lay in between. The CDR3 is made up of 13 amino acids. CDR3 region: CASSSSLEHEQFF. The CDR3 DNA reads as TGTGCCAGCAGTTCATCCTTAGAGCATGAGCAGTTCTTC.

This sequence joins TRBV7-9 and TRBJ2-1, with D uncertain. Germline CDR1 is SEHNR and CDR2 is FQNEAQ (reference sequence). V was trimmed by 5 bases and J by 9 bases, leaving 8 bases between them. This CDR3 region has 11 residues. The CDR3 region has the DNA TGTGCCAGCAGCGAATTAGCTGAGCAGTTCTTC. Its translation: CASSELAEQFF. The full variable domain, rest sourced from reference TRBV7-9 and TRBJ2-1, is DTGVSQNPRHKITKRGQNVTFRCDPISEHNRLYWYRQTLGQGPEFLTYFQNEAQLEKSRLLSDRFSAERPKGSFSTLEIQRTEQGDSAMYLCASSELAEQFFGPGTRLTVL.

The chain combines TRBV4-1 with TRBJ1-5; D perhaps matches TRBD1 (6 bases). Germline V gene sequence: CDR1 MGHRA, CDR2 YSYEKL. Trimming shortened V by 3 bases and J by 5 bases, and 14 bases separated the two germline ends. This CDR3 has 15 amino acids. The CDR3 here is CASSHTFGGYQPQHF. The CDR3 bases are TGCGCCAGCAGCCATACGTTCGGGGGCTATCAGCCCCAGCATTTT.

CDR3: CSVLQQGATEAFF. CDR3 nucleotides: TGCAGCGTCTTACAGCAGGGGGCCACTGAAGCTTTCTTT. This rearrangement joins TRBV29-1 to TRBJ1-1, with 8 bases lining up with TRBD1. The CDR3 is made up of 13 amino acids. Germline loops: CDR1 SQVTM, CDR2 ANQGSEA. The J segment lost 4 bases and the V segment lost 6 bases, leaving 7 bases of the junction unmatched.

The chain joins TRBV4-1 to TRBJ2-5; D is uncertain. The tail of the sequence fits TRBJ2-7 better, so the J call may be wrong. Germline V gives CDR1 MGHRA, CDR2 YSYEKL. This CDR3 region has 16 residues. The CDR3 DNA reads TGCGCCAGCAGCCAAGAATTAGGCGGTTCCTACGGCGAGCAGTACTTC. Protein: CASSQELGGSYGEQYF.

The chain has TRBV7-9 and TRBJ2-2; D possibly uses TRBD1 or TRBD2 (5 bases each). CDR3 length equals 16 residues. CDR1 is SEHNR and CDR2 is FQNEAQ in the germline V gene (reference sequence). Trimming took 3 bases from V and 0 from J, leaving 11 bases between them. CDR3 coding DNA: TGTGCCAGCAGCTTGGCCGTGGGGGCGAACACCGGGGAGCTGTTTTTT. Protein product: CASSLAVGANTGELFF.

The rearrangement uses TRBV6-1 and TRBJ1-2, with 9 bases lining up with TRBD1. With V trimmed by 7 bases and J by 3 bases, 9 bases remained unmatched. Per the germline V gene, CDR1 is MNHNS and CDR2 is SASEGT. The CDR3 spans 15 residues. CDR3 region: CASNRIRDRDYGYTF. The CDR3 nucleotides read TGTGCCAGCAATCGAATTCGGGACAGGGACTATGGCTACACCTTC.

The chain is built from TRBV11-3 and TRBJ2-1; D possibly corresponds to TRBD1 (6 bases). Germline V gene data show CDR1 as SGHNT and CDR2 as YENEEA. CDR3 length equals 13 residues. Trimming removed 5 bases at V and 6 bases at J, with 11 bases between. The CDR3 DNA sequence: TGTGCCAGCAGCATGAGACAGGCCAATGAGCAGTTCTTC. Translated, it gives CASSMRQANEQFF.

The chain uses TRBV28 and TRBJ2-1; 10 positions match TRBD2. Germline V gene lookup returns CDR1 MDHEN and CDR2 SYDVKM. V trimming: 2 bases; J trimming: 6 bases; junction bases outside the gene matches: 7. The CDR3 covers 16 residues. The CDR3 coding sequence is TGTGCCAGCAGTTTAGGCTCTAGCGGGAGTGGCAATGAGCAGTTCTTC. It codes for CASSLGSSGSGNEQFF.

This chain uses TRBV5-1 with TRBJ2-1; 10 bases map to TRBD2. Germline CDR1 is SGHRS and CDR2 is YFSETQ. The CDR3 covers 19 residues. Losses at the gene ends were 4 bases for V and 8 bases for J; bases not matched to a gene: 21. The CDR3 DNA is TGCGCCAGCAGCCCGGGGGGCGGAGAGGGATCTAGCGGGAGAGATGAGCAGTTCTTC. Protein product: CASSPGGGEGSSGRDEQFF.

The chain uses TRBV7-9 and TRBJ2-1; TRBD1 aligns across 7 bases. Germline lookup yields CDR1 SEHNR and CDR2 FQNEAQ (reference sequence). J lost 1 base, V lost 6 bases, and 6 bases had no gene match. The CDR3 is 15 amino acids. CDR3 region: CASRGTAVSYNEQFF. For the CDR3, the DNA is TGTGCCAGCAGGGGGACAGCGGTTTCCTACAATGAGCAGTTCTTC.